Listed below are T cell receptor beta chains from one sample, sequenced in a study of T cells in Graves' hyperthyroidism and ophthalmopathy. TCRdb re-called the multiplex PCR reads with MiXCR, one entry per CDR3 protein. The sample yields approximately 360,000 distinct CDR3 sequences, around 25% seen once. Sequenced input: blood. The receptors here all came from a man aged 50-60 years with Graves' hyperthyroidism. CDR3s leave out the opening cysteine and the closing phenylalanine or tryptophan. Not every row has a clone size; where given, it reads once, few, many or a size class.

clone_size j_call v_call cdr3_aa
- TRBJ2-7 TRBV11-3 ASSLPGQGNYEQY
few TRBJ1-1 TRBV5-1 ASSWAPGNTEAF
many TRBJ2-7 TRBV6-2/TRBV6-3 ASSPWASGFSYEQY
- TRBJ2-7 TRBV6-1 ASSQTVDEQY
- TRBJ2-5 TRBV12-3/TRBV12-4 ASRDTSVKETQY
few TRBJ1-5 TRBV19 ASSMKGAQPQH
- TRBJ1-5 TRBV30 AWNLGQGRNQPQH
- TRBJ2-7 TRBV29-1 SVTSGSPYEQY
- TRBJ1-2 TRBV24-1 ATSDDIYGYT
few TRBJ1-2 TRBV11-2 ASSRGEMGGYT
few TRBJ1-1 TRBV5-1 ASSPTERGTEAF
few TRBJ2-3 TRBV6-1 ASRDYTDTQY
many TRBJ2-1 TRBV28 ASSQDPEQF
many TRBJ2-1 TRBV7-9 ASSATGNDEQF
few TRBJ2-3 TRBV20-1 SARPGQGRTDTQY
- TRBJ2-2 TRBV2 ASSDEGAGTGELF
few TRBJ2-3 TRBV7-9 ASSLDAGFDTQY
- TRBJ2-3 TRBV9 ASSPQGARSTQY
many TRBJ2-7 TRBV30 AWSRGREQY
few TRBJ2-5 TRBV20-1 SANRWREGRETQY
many TRBJ2-7 TRBV11-2 ASSLSIPGTSQAYEQY
- TRBJ2-3 TRBV27 ASSVELWTGGTDTQY
many TRBJ2-7 TRBV20-1 SARGGPGADGPYEQY
- TRBJ2-1 TRBV19 ASSISSGRHSYNEQF
many TRBJ2-7 TRBV2 ASSDGTYHYEQY
- TRBJ1-2 TRBV20-1 SAIPNLGYGYT
many TRBJ2-5 TRBV12-3/TRBV12-4 ASSKDPRTGMTSSPETQY
- TRBJ2-1 TRBV20-1 SASGQTNEQF
once TRBJ2-1 TRBV12-3/TRBV12-4 ASSLSMSSYNEQF
- TRBJ1-4 TRBV5-1 ASGFQGPGEKLF
few TRBJ2-3 TRBV5-1 ASSAQTSDSTDTQY